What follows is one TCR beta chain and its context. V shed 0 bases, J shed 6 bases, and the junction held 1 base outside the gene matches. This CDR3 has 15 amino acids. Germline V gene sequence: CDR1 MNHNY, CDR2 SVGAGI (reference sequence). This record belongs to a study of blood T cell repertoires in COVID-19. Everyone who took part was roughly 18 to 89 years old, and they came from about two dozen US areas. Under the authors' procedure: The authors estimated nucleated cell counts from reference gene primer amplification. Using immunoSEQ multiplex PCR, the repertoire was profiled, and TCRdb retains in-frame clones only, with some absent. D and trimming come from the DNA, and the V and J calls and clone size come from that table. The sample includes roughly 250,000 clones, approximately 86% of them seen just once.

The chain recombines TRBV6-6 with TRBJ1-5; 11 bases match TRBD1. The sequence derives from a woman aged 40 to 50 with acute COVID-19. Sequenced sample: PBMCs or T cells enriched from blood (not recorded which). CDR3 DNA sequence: TGTGCCAGCAGTTACTCAGGGACAGGGGGTCAGCCCCAGCATTTT. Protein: CASSYSGTGGQPQHF.